Each of the 31 T cell receptor beta chains below was sequenced from the same sample in a study of long-term antiretroviral therapy in people with HIV. The assay, immunoSEQ v3.0, was run at survey level. Data came from immunoSEQ multiplex PCR; TCRdb stores just in-frame clones and leaves some out. This table has roughly 30,000 clones, more than 80% appearing once. The sample in question was unsorted PBMCs, obtained 0.3 years after starting antiretroviral therapy. All receptors derive from a man aged 35 to 55 with HIV.

The sample holds one count of this clone. The chain carries TRBV11-2 and TRBJ1-3; 7 bases line up with TRBD1. The junction had 11 bases not matched to a gene; V was cut back by 4 bases and J by 5 bases. Germline loops: CDR1 SGHAT, CDR2 FQNNGV. This CDR3 region has 16 residues. CDR3: CASSSLQGLRRNTIYF. CDR3 in DNA: TGTGCCAGCAGCTCATTACAGGGGCTAAGGCGAAACACCATATATTTT.

The genes are TRBV9 and TRBJ1-3; TRBD1 matches at 9 bases. The V and J ends lost 1 base and 3 bases, in that order; junction bases with no gene match: 8. Germline V lookup: CDR1 SGDLS, CDR2 YYNGEE. The CDR3 has 17 amino acids. The CDR3 reads CASSVMPGQGGGNTIYF. The CDR3 bases are TGTGCCAGCAGCGTAATGCCGGGACAGGGTGGTGGAAACACCATATATTTT.

This sequence joins TRBV10-3 and TRBJ2-2, with TRBD1 matching 10 bases. The CDR3 length is 16 residues. Per the germline V gene, CDR1 is ENHRY and CDR2 is SYGVKD. Trimming took 5 bases from V and 4 from J; bases not matched to a gene: 7. The CDR3 nucleotides are TGTGCCATCAGTAGCCACGGACAGGGGGGCACCGGGGAGCTGTTTTTT. Residues: CAISSHGQGGTGELFF.

The rearrangement uses TRBV28 and TRBJ1-1; tentative D call: TRBD1 (5 bases). The CDR3 extends over 16 amino acids. The V gene's germline CDR1 is MDHEN and CDR2 SYDVKM. V was shortened by 2 bases and J by 2 bases, with 15 bases between the two germline ends. CDR3 protein: CASSLSLGEFNTEAFF. The CDR3 region has the DNA TGTGCCAGCAGTTTAAGTCTGGGGGAATTTAACACTGAAGCTTTCTTT. The variable domain in full, completed from reference TRBV28 and TRBJ1-1, reads DVKVTQSSRYLVKRTGEKVFLECVQDMDHENMFWYRQDPGLGLRLIYFSYDVKMKEKGDIPEGYSVSREKKERFSLILESASTNQTSMYLCASSLSLGEFNTEAFFGQGTRLTVV.

The chain carries TRBV21-1 and TRBJ1-6. TRBV21-1 is an annotated pseudogene. This CDR3 contains 18 residues. The CDR3 loop is CASSKHDAFSSYNSPLHF. CDR3 DNA sequence: TGTGCCAGCAGCAAGCACGACGCTTTCAGCTCCTATAATTCACCCCTCCACTTT.

This clone was recorded a few times. In nucleotides, the CDR3 is TGTGCCAGCTCACGGGACAGTGCTAATTCACCCCTCCACTTT. This codes for CASSRDSANSPLHF. This chain links TRBV18 with TRBJ1-6; 7 positions agree with TRBD1. Germline assignment: CDR1 KGHSH and CDR2 LQKENI. CDR3 length: 14 residues. Trimming cost V 4 bases and J 6 bases; bases outside gene matches: 3.

This clone was observed once. The CDR3 loop reads CASSLVRGNTEAFF. Here the CDR3 DNA reads TGTGCCAGCAGCTTGGTTAGGGGCAACACTGAAGCTTTCTTT. V gene TRBV7-9 combines with J gene TRBJ1-1, with D possibly matching TRBD1 (5 bases). Germline V gene data show CDR1 as SEHNR and CDR2 as FQNEAQ (reference sequence). This CDR3 is 14 amino acids long. The V gene lost 3 bases and the J gene lost 2 bases, with 10 bases spanning the gap.

This chain links TRBV19 with TRBJ2-7, with 7 bases matching TRBD1. CDR3 length equals 14 residues. V lost 5 bases, J lost 7 bases, and 11 bases stayed unmatched. Germline CDR1 is LNHDA and CDR2 is SQIVND (reference sequence). The CDR3 region is CASSVAQGLGEQYF. The CDR3 nucleotides are TGTGCCAGTAGTGTGGCACAGGGGCTGGGGGAGCAGTACTTC.

The chain carries TRBV29-1 and TRBJ2-2; 8 bases are shared with TRBD2. CDR1 and CDR2 (germline): SQVTM, ANQGSEA. This CDR3 contains 15 residues. Trimming removed 7 bases from V and 4 bases from J; junction bases left unmatched: 11. CDR3 region: CSARAGLGSTGELFF. In nucleotides, the CDR3 is TGCAGCGCTCGAGCGGGACTAGGTTCCACCGGGGAGCTGTTTTTT.

This clone turned up a few times. The J gene is TRBJ1-4, the V gene TRBV2, with 7 nucleotides matching TRBD1. This CDR3 has 12 residues. V shed 4 bases and J 10 bases; nucleotides not matched to a gene: 3. Germline CDR1 SNHLY, CDR2 FYNNEI. CDR3 bases: TGTGCCAGCAGTGCTCCAGGGGGAAAACTGTTTTTT. Residues: CASSAPGGKLFF.

The chain uses TRBV5-4 and TRBJ2-5, with 7 bases matching TRBD2. The CDR3 loop spans 15 amino acids. Trimming at V came to 0 bases and at J to 2 bases, leaving 4 bases not matched to a gene. Germline V CDR1 and CDR2: SGHNT, YYREEE (reference sequence). The CDR3, as DNA: TGTGCCAGCAGCTTGGGAAGCGGGGTACAAGAGACCCAGTACTTC. Translated, it gives CASSLGSGVQETQYF.

A single count supports this clone. The chain recombines TRBV6-5 with TRBJ1-2; D perhaps matches TRBD1 (5 bases). The CDR3 loop spans 15 amino acids. Germline values: CDR1 MNHEY, CDR2 SVGAGI. Trimming shortened V by 6 bases and J by 6 bases, and 20 bases separated the two germline ends. The CDR3 sequence is CASSINQGERNGYTF. CDR3 DNA: TGTGCCAGCAGCATTAACCAGGGAGAAAGGAATGGCTACACCTTC.

V usage is TRBV7-8 and J usage is TRBJ2-2, with a weak D call TRBD2 (5 bases). The germline V gene encodes CDR1 SGHVS and CDR2 FQNEAQ. The V end lost 4 bases, the J end lost 2 bases, and 11 bases lay between the germline ends. The CDR3 length is 15 residues. The CDR3 spells CASSSREGNTGELFF. As DNA, the CDR3 is TGTGCCAGCAGCTCTCGAGAGGGAAACACCGGGGAGCTGTTTTTT.

V gene TRBV21-1 combines with J gene TRBJ2-7; TRBD1 was called by the table and not checked on the DNA. TRBV21-1 is described as a pseudogene. The CDR3 totals 11 residues. The CDR3, as DNA: TGTGCCAGCGACCAAACAGACGAGCAGTACTTC. Translated: CASDQTDEQYF.

The chain carries TRBV18 and TRBJ2-7; D is uncertain. The V end lost 1 base, the J end lost 1 base, and 8 bases lay between the germline ends. This CDR3 has 14 residues. Germline V gene data show CDR1 as KGHSH and CDR2 as LQKENI. Written as DNA, the CDR3 is TGTGCCAGCTCACCACGTGTAGGGTCCTACGAGCAGTACTTC. This codes for CASSPRVGSYEQYF.

The rearrangement joins TRBV5-4 to TRBJ2-1; unclear D gene. Germline CDR1 and CDR2: SGHNT and YYREEE (reference sequence). Trimming left V 4 bases short and J 4 bases short, with 12 bases between. This CDR3 is 14 amino acids long. Here the CDR3 DNA reads TGTGCCAGCAGCCCTCCGGGCGCGTACAATGAGCAGTTCTTC. Translated: CASSPPGAYNEQFF.

This clone was seen more than once but under ten times. The chain couples TRBV4-3 to TRBJ2-1; TRBD2 matches 10 bases. V lost 1 base to trimming and J lost 7 bases; unmatched junction nucleotides: 4. Germline V gene sequence: CDR1 LGHNA, CDR2 YSLEER. CDR3 length: 15 amino acids. The CDR3 reads CASSQGTSGINEQFF. CDR3 in DNA: TGCGCCAGCAGCCAAGGTACTAGCGGGATTAATGAGCAGTTCTTC.

The chain is built from TRBV7-9 and TRBJ1-2; 8 bases fit TRBD1. J gave up 4 bases and V 1 base, and 5 bases lay outside the gene matches. The germline gives CDR1 SEHNR, CDR2 FQNEAQ (reference sequence). The CDR3 totals 15 residues. CDR3 protein: CASSLGDRWAYGYTF. The CDR3 DNA is TGTGCCAGCAGCTTAGGGGACAGGTGGGCCTATGGCTACACCTTC. The whole variable domain, remainder taken from reference TRBV7-9 and TRBJ1-2, is DTGVSQNPRHKITKRGQNVTFRCDPISEHNRLYWYRQTLGQGPEFLTYFQNEAQLEKSRLLSDRFSAERPKGSFSTLEIQRTEQGDSAMYLCASSLGDRWAYGYTFGSGTRLTVV.

V is TRBV7-2 and J is TRBJ2-1, with D possibly being TRBD2 (6 bases). From germline, CDR1 is SGHTA and CDR2 FQGNSA. V dropped 5 bases and J dropped 6 bases, with 11 bases sitting between them. The CDR3 is 13 amino acids. The DNA of the CDR3 is TGTGCCAGCAGCCCGGGAGTGGCCAATGAGCAGTTCTTC. Protein sequence: CASSPGVANEQFF. Full variable domain (missing parts from reference TRBV7-2 and TRBJ2-1): GAGVSQSPSNKVTEKGKDVELRCDPISGHTALYWYRQSLGQGLEFLIYFQGNSAPDKSGLPSDRFSAERTGGSVSTLTIQRTQQEDSAVYLCASSPGVANEQFFGPGTRLTVL.

The rearrangement links TRBV4-1 to TRBJ2-1; D gene uncertain. Looked up from germline, CDR1 is MGHRA and CDR2 is YSYEKL. The CDR3 has 13 amino acids. The ends were cut back, 0 bases at V and 10 bases at J, with 10 bases in the middle. This CDR3 is CASSQEEMGEQFF. The CDR3 DNA reads TGCGCCAGCAGCCAAGAGGAAATGGGGGAGCAGTTCTTC.

The genes are TRBV28 and TRBJ1-5; D possibly corresponds to TRBD1 (6 bases). Germline V gene sequence: CDR1 MDHEN, CDR2 SYDVKM. V lost 6 bases and J lost 2, with 14 bases in between. This CDR3 comprises 15 residues. The CDR3 loop reads CASSITGYGNQPQHF. Written as DNA, the CDR3 is TGTGCCAGCAGCATTACAGGGTACGGCAATCAGCCCCAGCATTTT.

This chain uses TRBV11-2 with TRBJ1-2, with 10 bases aligning to TRBD1. The CDR3 runs 16 residues. V was clipped by 3 bases and J by 5 bases; unmatched bases: 9. Per the germline V gene, CDR1 is SGHAT and CDR2 is FQNNGV. CDR3 coding DNA: TGTGCCAGCAGCTTGACTTCCGGGACAGGGGTGTATGGCTACACCTTC. As protein: CASSLTSGTGVYGYTF.

This clone was observed a few times. The chain has TRBV6-1 and TRBJ1-2; 7 bases map to TRBD1. The CDR3 runs to 15 residues. The V gene's germline CDR1 is MNHNS and CDR2 SASEGT. V lost 0 bases, J lost 9 bases, and 10 bases stayed unmatched. CDR3 nucleotide sequence: TGTGCCAGCAGTGAAGCCTTCGGGACAGCCCGCCGCTACACCTTC. Translated, it gives CASSEAFGTARRYTF.

In its sample, this clone was seen once. CDR3 loop: CASSSLPPGLAGGRQETQYF. DNA for the CDR3: TGTGCCAGCTCATCTTTACCCCCGGGACTAGCGGGGGGGCGCCAAGAGACCCAGTACTTC. The V gene is TRBV18, the J gene TRBJ2-5; 16 positions agree with TRBD2. Germline assignment: CDR1 KGHSH and CDR2 LQKENI. After removal of 5 bases from V and 1 base from J, the junction contained 13 bases not matched to a gene. There are 20 residues in the CDR3. Complete variable domain (other parts from reference TRBV18 and TRBJ2-5): NAGVMQNPRHLVRRRGQEARLRCSPMKGHSHVYWYRQLPEEGLKFMVYLQKENIIDESGMPKERFSAEFPKEGPSILRIQQVVRGDSAAYFCASSSLPPGLAGGRQETQYFGPGTRLLVL.

The chain joins TRBV5-4 to TRBJ2-5; tentatively, D is TRBD2 (6 bases). Trimming cost V 10 bases and J 9 bases, with 22 bases left between them. In germline, CDR1 is SGHNT, CDR2 YYREEE (reference sequence). The CDR3 contains 13 residues. The DNA of the CDR3 is TGTGCCTCCTCCCCTCGGATGGGGGGATCCCAGTACTTC. This codes for CASSPRMGGSQYF.

The chain employs TRBV7-2 and TRBJ2-5, with TRBD2 matching 9 bases. CDR1 and CDR2 (germline): SGHTA, FQGNSA. CDR3 length: 13 residues. V gave up 5 bases and J gave up 3 bases; unmatched junction bases: 1. The CDR3 DNA reads TGTGCCAGCAGCCGCGGGGGGGAAGAGACCCAGTACTTC. Its protein is CASSRGGEETQYF.

The V gene is TRBV30, the J gene TRBJ2-7; perhaps TRBD2 as D (6 bases). The CDR3 loop spans 13 amino acids. V gave up 2 bases and J gave up 3 bases, with 11 bases separating them. Germline V gives CDR1 GTSNPN, CDR2 SVGIG (reference sequence). CDR3 sequence reads: CAWSSGDLYEQYF. The DNA of the CDR3 is TGTGCCTGGAGTTCGGGAGATCTCTACGAGCAGTACTTC.

This clone was counted a few times. V and J are TRBV18 and TRBJ2-7; 10 bases fit TRBD1. V trimming: 3 bases; J trimming: 1 base; junction bases outside the gene matches: 3. Germline CDR1 is KGHSH and CDR2 is LQKENI. This CDR3 contains 15 residues. CDR3 protein: CASSPGTGVSYEQYF. DNA of the CDR3: TGTGCCAGCTCACCGGGGACAGGGGTGTCCTACGAGCAGTACTTC.

The rearrangement joins TRBV4-1 to TRBJ2-2; D gene ambiguous. From germline, CDR1 is MGHRA and CDR2 YSYEKL. The CDR3 runs 14 residues. Trimming stripped 3 bases from V and 4 bases from J, with 9 bases between. CDR3 protein: CASSHPGLTGELFF. DNA of the CDR3: TGCGCCAGCAGCCACCCGGGTCTCACCGGGGAGCTGTTTTTT.

The V gene is TRBV10-3, the J gene TRBJ2-7; TRBD2 aligns across 7 bases. The CDR3 spans 13 residues. Germline loops: CDR1 ENHRY, CDR2 SYGVKD. V gave up 6 bases and J gave up 2 bases; unmatched junction bases: 4. The DNA for the CDR3 is TGTGCCATCAGCGGGGACTATACCTACGAGCAGTACTTC. Its translation is CAISGDYTYEQYF.

The chain couples TRBV11-2 to TRBJ2-2; 7 bases are shared with TRBD2. The CDR3 totals 16 residues. J lost 0 bases, V lost 5 bases, and 6 bases had no gene match. Germline CDR1 and CDR2: SGHAT and FQNNGV. This chain's CDR3 is CASSQPGGSNTGELFF. The CDR3 bases are TGTGCCAGCAGCCAACCGGGGGGATCGAACACCGGGGAGCTGTTTTTT.